This entry lists 25 T cell receptor beta chains sequenced from one sample in a study of T cell responses to AZD1222 COVID-19 vaccine. Measured with immunoSEQ multiplex PCR; TCRdb has only the in-frame clones, and not every one. The sample lists 150,000 or so clones, 85% to 95% occurring once. Material: peripheral blood, obtained 28 days after the second AZD1222 dose. These receptors all stem from an adult who received the AZD1222 COVID-19 vaccine.

The chain couples TRBV6-2 or TRBV6-3 to TRBJ2-1, with 7 positions matching TRBD2. V lost 5 bases, J lost 9 bases, and 4 bases stayed unmatched. Germline V gene sequence: CDR1 MNHEY, CDR2 SVGEGT. The CDR3 sequence is 12 residues long. The CDR3 spells CASSRRTSEQFF. CDR3 DNA sequence: TGTGCCAGCAGTCGACGGACTAGTGAGCAGTTCTTC.

The J gene is TRBJ2-1, the V gene TRBV7-9; D ambiguous. Germline V lookup: CDR1 SEHNR, CDR2 FQNEAQ (reference sequence). V was cut by 3 bases and J by 1 base, with 7 bases left in between. The length of the CDR3 is 14 residues. The CDR3 here is CASSLAFSYNEQFF. DNA of the CDR3: TGTGCCAGCAGCTTGGCTTTTTCCTACAATGAGCAGTTCTTC.

As concerns this clone: The junction departs from germline at one end; a sequencing error may be responsible. The same CDR3 can be traced to other DNA sequences in this sample. V and J are TRBV6-6 and TRBJ1-1; TRBD1 is a possible D gene (6 bases). The length of the CDR3 is 15 residues. Germline CDR1 MNHNY, CDR2 SVGAGI (reference sequence). Here the CDR3 reads CASSSPRAGDTEAFF. DNA for the CDR3: TGTGCCAGCAGTTCCCCCCGGGCCGGGGACACTGAAGCTTTCTTC.

This clone was recorded only once. This chain uses TRBV5-1 with TRBJ2-3; D may be TRBD1 (6 bases). Germline lookup yields CDR1 SGHRS and CDR2 YFSETQ. This CDR3 region has 13 residues. Trimming took off 1 base at V and 4 bases at J, with 7 bases between the two ends. CDR3 sequence (DNA): TGCGCCAGCAGCTTGAGGGGGTCAGATACGCAGTATTTT. Translation: CASSLRGSDTQYF.

The rearrangement uses TRBV18 and TRBJ2-1, with D possibly matching TRBD2 (6 bases). Germline loops: CDR1 KGHSH, CDR2 LQKENI. Between the trimmed V and J ends, which lost 0 bases and 9 bases, there was a span of 6 bases. This CDR3 has 12 amino acids. CDR3 loop: CASSPPRGEQFF. The CDR3 DNA reads as TGTGCCAGCTCACCACCGCGGGGTGAGCAGTTCTTC.

This chain joins TRBV30 and TRBJ2-7; D remains ambiguous. V gave up 3 bases and J gave up 2 bases, with 8 bases separating them. CDR1 is GTSNPN and CDR2 is SVGIG in the germline V gene (reference sequence). The CDR3 consists of 12 residues. The CDR3 DNA reads TGTGCCTGGAGGGCAGGCACCTACGAGCAGTACTTC. It encodes CAWRAGTYEQYF.

The chain joins TRBV7-9 to TRBJ2-7; D uncertain. The length of the CDR3 is 13 residues. The V end was cut by 1 base, the J end by 3 bases, with 7 bases between. In germline, CDR1 is SEHNR, CDR2 FQNEAQ (reference sequence). The CDR3, as DNA: TGTGCCAGCAGCTTAGAGTCTTTCTACGAGCAGTACTTC. Translating it yields CASSLESFYEQYF.

The rearrangement links TRBV11-3 to TRBJ1-3, with D unclear. Germline CDR1 reads SGHNT; CDR2 reads YENEEA. With 4 bases removed from V and 2 bases from J, the gap between germline ends came to 12 bases. CDR3 size: 15 residues. CDR3 coding DNA: TGTGCCAGCAGCTCAGGAAAAAACACTGGAAACACCATATATTTT. This encodes CASSSGKNTGNTIYF.

A note on this clone: The junction departs from germline at one end; a sequencing error may be responsible. The chain has TRBV27 and TRBJ1-5; D is undetermined. CDR3 length: 15 residues. Germline values: CDR1 MNHEY, CDR2 SMNVEV (reference sequence). Here the CDR3 DNA reads TGTGCCAGCCGTTTTGCAGGTCTGAGCAATCAGCCCCAGCATTTT. It translates to CASRFAGLSNQPQHF.

This chain links TRBV9 with TRBJ2-3; TRBD2 matches at 8 bases. Germline CDR1 reads SGDLS; CDR2 reads YYNGEE. This CDR3 has 15 residues. With 5 bases clipped from V and 8 bases from J, the junction kept 13 bases outside the gene matches. CDR3 protein: CASSQIGTSRVTQYF. CDR3 sequence (DNA): TGTGCCAGCAGTCAAATTGGGACTAGTCGGGTTACGCAGTATTTT.

V gene TRBV6-2 or TRBV6-3 combines with J gene TRBJ2-3, with 9 bases that match TRBD2. From germline, CDR1 is MNHEY and CDR2 SVGEGT. V was pared by 2 bases and J by 8 bases, with 17 bases of the junction left unmatched. This CDR3 contains 18 residues. The CDR3 coding sequence is TGTGCCAGCAGTTACCCCGCCCCCCTAGCGGGGCCCGGTGGTACGCAGTATTTT. Amino acids: CASSYPAPLAGPGGTQYF.

The chain carries TRBV18 and TRBJ2-2; 7 bases agree with TRBD2. The germline CDR1 and CDR2 sequences are KGHSH and LQKENI. The J segment lost 7 bases and the V segment lost 6 bases, leaving 17 bases of the junction unmatched. The CDR3 length is 17 residues. CDR3 region: CASSRPRAGEGSGELFF. CDR3 bases: TGTGCCAGCTCCCGACCTCGTGCGGGAGAAGGGAGCGGGGAGCTGTTTTTT.

The chain recombines TRBV28 with TRBJ1-1; TRBD1 is a possible D gene (5 bases). V lost 3 bases and J lost 1, with 9 bases in between. Germline V gene lookup returns CDR1 MDHEN and CDR2 SYDVKM. This CDR3 has 14 residues. CDR3 residues: CASSFLGGNTEAFF. The CDR3 DNA reads as TGTGCCAGCAGTTTCCTCGGGGGGAACACTGAAGCTTTCTTT.

V is TRBV10-3 and J is TRBJ2-1; 13 nucleotides agree with TRBD2. The ends lost 6 bases at V and 8 bases at J; junction bases unmatched: 1. Germline V gives CDR1 ENHRY, CDR2 SYGVKD. CDR3 length: 13 residues. CDR3 DNA sequence: TGTGCCATCAGCGGACTAGCGGGAGATGAGCAGTTCTTC. It specifies CAISGLAGDEQFF.

The CDR3 protein is CASSLWASGSYEQYF. The CDR3 DNA reads as TGTGCCAGCAGTTTATGGGCTAGCGGGAGCTACGAGCAGTACTTC. This chain joins TRBV27 and TRBJ2-7, with TRBD2 matching over 10 bases. Unmatched junction bases numbered 3, after V lost 1 base and J lost 3 bases. CDR3 length equals 15 residues. Germline lookup yields CDR1 MNHEY and CDR2 SMNVEV (reference sequence).

This rearrangement joins TRBV7-2 to TRBJ1-3; 12 bases align to TRBD1. V trimming: 5 bases; J trimming: 6 bases; junction bases outside the gene matches: 14. CDR1 and CDR2 from the germline V gene are SGHTA and FQGNSA. The CDR3 is 18 residues long. CDR3 sequence reads: CASSPSSGTGGRVNTIYF. In DNA form, the CDR3 reads TGTGCCAGCAGCCCAAGTTCCGGGACAGGGGGCCGGGTAAACACCATATATTTT.

This sequence joins TRBV5-1 and TRBJ2-3, with 7 bases that match TRBD1. Germline assignment: CDR1 SGHRS and CDR2 YFSETQ. The CDR3 consists of 14 residues. The J segment lost 5 bases and the V segment lost 0 bases, leaving 3 bases of the junction unmatched. Written as DNA, the CDR3 is TGCGCCAGCAGCTTGGAACAGGGGAAAGATACGCAGTATTTT. Encoded protein: CASSLEQGKDTQYF.

This sequence joins TRBV19 and TRBJ2-1; D gene ambiguous. Germline V gene lookup returns CDR1 LNHDA and CDR2 SQIVND (reference sequence). Deletions cut 3 bases from V and 3 bases from J, with 12 bases between. The CDR3 runs to 15 residues. CDR3: CASSMVPIRYNEQFF. The CDR3, as DNA: TGTGCCAGTAGTATGGTCCCGATTCGCTACAATGAGCAGTTCTTC. The full variable domain, its missing parts supplied by reference TRBV19 and TRBJ2-1, is DGGITQSPKYLFRKEGQNVTLSCEQNLNHDAMYWYRQDPGQGLRLIYYSQIVNDFQKGDIAEGYSVSREKKESFPLTVTSAQKNPTAFYLCASSMVPIRYNEQFFGPGTRLTVL.

The genes are TRBV19 and TRBJ2-2, with 7 bases that match TRBD2. With V trimmed by 3 bases and J by 4 bases, 8 bases remained unmatched. This CDR3 comprises 16 residues. Per the germline V gene, CDR1 is LNHDA and CDR2 is SQIVND (reference sequence). CDR3 in DNA: TGTGCCAGTAGTATCGGGGCGGGAGTCGGCACCGGGGAGCTGTTTTTT. Amino acids: CASSIGAGVGTGELFF.

The J gene is TRBJ1-5, the V gene TRBV9; D may be TRBD1 (6 bases). Looked up from germline, CDR1 is SGDLS and CDR2 is YYNGEE. V was pared by 0 bases and J by 1 base, with 8 bases between. The CDR3 is 15 amino acids. CDR3 DNA sequence: TGTGCCAGCAGCGTAGGGCAGGGGAGCAATCAGCCCCAGCATTTT. It specifies CASSVGQGSNQPQHF.

The CDR3 protein is CAISEPGTSGSLNEQFF. The DNA for the CDR3 is TGTGCCATCAGTGAGCCTGGGACTAGCGGGAGTCTCAATGAGCAGTTCTTC. The genes are TRBV10-3 and TRBJ2-1, with 14 positions matching TRBD2. V was clipped by 2 bases and J by 6 bases; unmatched bases: 6. The CDR3 has 17 residues. The germline CDR1 and CDR2 sequences are ENHRY and SYGVKD.

The chain combines TRBV9 with TRBJ2-2, with unresolved D. Trimming shortened V by 3 bases and J by 2 bases, and 5 bases separated the two germline ends. The germline gives CDR1 SGDLS, CDR2 YYNGEE. The CDR3 has 13 residues. The CDR3 DNA sequence: TGTGCCAGCAGCGCCGTTAACACCGGGGAGCTGTTTTTT. It translates to CASSAVNTGELFF.

This clone was counted once. V usage is TRBV4-2 and J usage is TRBJ2-7, with D possibly being TRBD2 (6 bases). Germline values: CDR1 LGHNA, CDR2 YNFKEQ. The CDR3 runs to 17 residues. The V end lost 4 bases, the J end lost 2 bases, and 21 bases lay between the germline ends. The CDR3 reads CASSPERRESVPYEQYF. In DNA, the CDR3 is TGTGCCAGCAGCCCCGAACGACGGGAGAGCGTCCCCTACGAGCAGTACTTC.

The chain has TRBV5-1 and TRBJ1-4; TRBD1 is a possible D gene (5 bases). Germline values: CDR1 SGHRS, CDR2 YFSETQ. The CDR3 totals 13 residues. Trimming stripped 3 bases from V and 4 bases from J, with 7 bases between. As DNA, the CDR3 is TGCGCCAGCAGCTCTCAGGGTAATGAAAAACTGTTTTTT. It translates to CASSSQGNEKLFF.

V gene TRBV9 combines with J gene TRBJ1-6; unclear D gene. The CDR3 runs 14 residues. CDR1 and CDR2 from the germline V gene are SGDLS and YYNGEE. Trimming stripped 4 bases from V and 9 bases from J, with 14 bases between. The CDR3 loop reads CASSRVSEGSPLHF. Here the CDR3 DNA reads TGTGCCAGCAGCCGAGTTTCCGAGGGTTCACCCCTCCACTTT.